The sequence of this T cell receptor beta chain was determined in a study of blood T cell repertoires in COVID-19. As for the study in general: Spain, Italy and the United States supplied samples that represented acute and convalescent COVID-19. The cDNA or gDNA used as material had been derived from T cells, B-cell-depleted T cells, or PBMCs.

This clone appeared a few times. In the original workflow: The assay estimated nucleated cells by amplifying reference gene primers. Sequencing used immunoSEQ multiplex PCR; TCRdb keeps in-frame clones, though not all of them. Clone size and V and J calls were adopted from that table, with D and trimming inferred from the DNA. The repertoire holds some 150,000 clones, with around 86% as singletons. The CDR3 is made up of 11 amino acids. Trimming pared 3 bases from V and 6 bases from J, leaving 4 bases between. Sequencing was performed on peripheral blood. This TCR came from a man between 65 and 80 years old with acute or convalescent COVID-19. The rearrangement uses TRBV12-3 or TRBV12-4 and TRBJ2-3; no firm D call. The CDR3, as DNA: TGTGCCAGCAGTTTCGGGGATACGCAGTATTTT. Translation: CASSFGDTQYF.